This entry lists 21 T cell receptor beta chains sequenced from one sample in a study of cytomegalovirus exposure and HLA in healthy donors. Primers: 60 Vbeta forward and 13 Jbeta reverse. Profiling relied on immunoSEQ multiplex PCR, and the TCRdb table lists in-frame clones only, not all of them. The table lists 120,000 or so clones, roughly 85% of them singletons. Sequencing was performed on PBMCs. The receptor source for this set is a man younger than 35 in good health and CMV-seropositive.

The DNA for the CDR3 is TGTGCCAGCACCCTGAGGTCTAGCGGGGGCCAAGAGACCCAGTACTTC. Translated, it gives CASTLRSSGGQETQYF. V usage is TRBV5-4 and J usage is TRBJ2-5; 10 bases fit TRBD2. The CDR3 consists of 16 residues. With V trimmed by 6 bases and J by 1 base, 9 bases remained unmatched. Per germline, CDR1 SGHNT and CDR2 YYREEE (reference sequence).

The chain employs TRBV2 and TRBJ2-2; tentative D call: TRBD1 (6 bases). Germline V gene sequence: CDR1 SNHLY, CDR2 FYNNEI. This CDR3 region has 15 residues. Trimming removed 5 bases from V and 6 bases from J, with 16 bases in between. The CDR3 bases are TGTGCCAGCAGTACCCCGGGACACCCCCCCGGGGAGCTGTTTTTT. Amino acid sequence: CASSTPGHPPGELFF.

This clone occurred once. The V and J genes are TRBV7-9 and TRBJ2-5; the D gene is possibly TRBD1 (6 bases). The CDR3 has 14 residues. Germline CDR1 is SEHNR and CDR2 is FQNEAQ (reference sequence). The V end lost 7 bases, the J end lost 2 bases, and 14 bases lay between the germline ends. The CDR3 region is CASTLDSSQETQYF. CDR3 nucleotides: TGTGCCAGCACTCTGGACAGTTCGCAAGAGACCCAGTACTTC.

The rearrangement joins TRBV27 to TRBJ1-1; 7 bases line up with TRBD1. The V gene's germline CDR1 is MNHEY and CDR2 SMNVEV (reference sequence). The CDR3 loop spans 13 amino acids. Trimming at V came to 8 bases and at J to 5 bases, leaving 8 bases not matched to a gene. The CDR3 protein is CASLQGVGTEAFF. Here the CDR3 DNA reads TGTGCCAGCCTGCAGGGGGTAGGTACTGAAGCTTTCTTT.

The J gene is TRBJ1-2, the V gene TRBV6-1, with D perhaps TRBD1 (6 bases). Trimming took off 1 base at V and 7 bases at J, with 10 bases between the two ends. Germline lookup yields CDR1 MNHNS and CDR2 SASEGT. The CDR3 contains 13 residues. The CDR3 DNA reads TGTGCCAGCAGTGAAGTGGGGGCGGCTGGCTACACCTTC. Its protein product is CASSEVGAAGYTF.

The chain joins TRBV4-1 to TRBJ2-1; D gene ambiguous. The V end lost 0 bases, the J end lost 0 bases, and 6 bases lay between the germline ends. Germline V gene data show CDR1 as MGHRA and CDR2 as YSYEKL. The CDR3 extends over 15 amino acids. CDR3 in amino acids: CASSQERFSYNEQFF. The DNA for the CDR3 is TGCGCCAGCAGCCAAGAGAGGTTCTCCTACAATGAGCAGTTCTTC.

This clone was counted between two and nine times. The V gene is TRBV6-5, the J gene TRBJ1-1, with D possibly being TRBD1 (5 bases). The CDR3 sequence is 14 residues long. Looked up from germline, CDR1 is MNHEY and CDR2 is SVGAGI. Trimming pared 10 bases from V and 2 bases from J, leaving 17 bases between. The CDR3 loop is CATRGGGVNTEAFF. CDR3 in DNA: TGTGCCACGAGGGGCGGGGGGGTAAACACTGAAGCTTTCTTT.

The chain links TRBV11-2 to TRBJ1-1; TRBD1 is a possible D gene (6 bases). From germline, CDR1 is SGHAT and CDR2 FQNNGV. CDR3 length equals 15 residues. Trimming took off 5 bases at V and 4 bases at J, with 17 bases between the two ends. CDR3 DNA sequence: TGTGCCAGCAGCCCCGCAGGGGTTGGGGGCACTGAAGCTTTCTTT. It is translated as CASSPAGVGGTEAFF.

The rearrangement uses TRBV5-1 and TRBJ2-1; possible D gene TRBD2, 5 bases. The CDR3 totals 12 residues. Germline-derived CDR1 and CDR2 are SGHRS and YFSETQ. V was cut by 4 bases and J by 4 bases, with 6 bases left in between. The CDR3 is CASSRGYNEQFF. DNA of the CDR3: TGCGCCAGCAGCCGGGGTTACAATGAGCAGTTCTTC.

J is TRBJ1-2 and V is TRBV7-9; the D is unclear. The germline V gene encodes CDR1 SEHNR and CDR2 FQNEAQ (reference sequence). Trimming stripped 4 bases from V and 2 bases from J, with 17 bases between. The CDR3 has 16 residues. CDR3 sequence: CASSSGSEPDNYGYTF. In DNA form, the CDR3 reads TGTGCCAGCAGCTCGGGATCAGAACCCGACAACTATGGCTACACCTTC.

This chain connects TRBV2 to TRBJ1-5; TRBD1 agrees at 10 bases. The ends lost 4 bases at V and 4 bases at J; junction bases unmatched: 4. The length of the CDR3 is 15 residues. Germline V CDR1 and CDR2: SNHLY, FYNNEI. CDR3: CASSGDRGENQPQHF. CDR3 DNA: TGTGCCAGCAGTGGGGACAGGGGCGAAAATCAGCCCCAGCATTTT.

J is TRBJ2-3 and V is TRBV11-2, with a possible D match to TRBD1 (5 bases). V dropped 4 bases and J dropped 0 bases, with 14 bases sitting between them. The CDR3 extends over 16 amino acids. From germline, CDR1 is SGHAT and CDR2 FQNNGV. The CDR3 nucleotides are TGTGCCAGCAGCTCCTCCTCTAGGGGAAGCACAGATACGCAGTATTTT. Translation: CASSSSSRGSTDTQYF.

The chain uses TRBV29-1 and TRBJ2-7; 8 bases line up with TRBD1. This CDR3 spans 15 amino acids. The germline gives CDR1 SQVTM, CDR2 ANQGSEA. Trimming removed 3 bases from V and 2 bases from J; junction bases left unmatched: 9. Here the CDR3 reads CSVELWTGRTYEQYF. For the CDR3, the DNA is TGCAGCGTTGAGTTATGGACAGGGCGTACCTACGAGCAGTACTTC.

This clone was seen only once. The rearrangement links TRBV9 to TRBJ2-3; TRBD1 matches at 9 bases. There are 15 residues in the CDR3. Germline lookup yields CDR1 SGDLS and CDR2 YYNGEE. Losses at the gene ends were 3 bases for V and 2 bases for J; bases not matched to a gene: 4. CDR3 nucleotide sequence: TGTGCCAGCAGCGCCGGACAGGGGCCCACAGATACGCAGTATTTT. Protein: CASSAGQGPTDTQYF.

J is TRBJ2-7 and V is TRBV7-9; D is possibly TRBD1 (6 bases). The V gene's germline CDR1 is SEHNR and CDR2 FQNEAQ (reference sequence). V gave up 3 bases and J gave up 3 bases, with 12 bases separating them. The CDR3 spans 14 residues. The CDR3 sequence is CASSLDSTIYEQYF. Written as DNA, the CDR3 is TGTGCCAGCAGCTTGGACAGTACAATCTACGAGCAGTACTTC.

V and J are TRBV7-9 and TRBJ2-3, with 9 bases fitting TRBD2. The V gene's germline CDR1 is SEHNR and CDR2 FQNEAQ (reference sequence). This CDR3 spans 16 amino acids. The V and J ends lost 5 bases and 8 bases, in that order; junction bases with no gene match: 14. This CDR3 reads CASSPRASGAMGTQYF. CDR3 bases: TGTGCCAGCAGCCCGAGGGCTAGCGGGGCAATGGGTACGCAGTATTTT. The full variable domain, in which reference TRBV7-9 and TRBJ2-3 provide the parts outside the CDR3, is DTGVSQNPRHKITKRGQNVTFRCDPISEHNRLYWYRQTLGQGPEFLTYFQNEAQLEKSRLLSDRFSAERPKGSFSTLEIQRTEQGDSAMYLCASSPRASGAMGTQYFGPGTRLTVL.

This rearrangement joins TRBV19 to TRBJ2-2; a weak D match, TRBD2 (6 bases). Trimming cost V 6 bases and J 4 bases, with 12 bases left between them. Germline assignment: CDR1 LNHDA and CDR2 SQIVND (reference sequence). The CDR3 has 14 amino acids. CDR3 in amino acids: CASSAGGGTGELFF. The DNA for the CDR3 is TGTGCCAGTAGCGCCGGGGGTGGCACCGGGGAGCTGTTTTTT.

This clone occurred a few times. The chain has TRBV28 and TRBJ1-2, with D perhaps TRBD1 (5 bases). This CDR3 is 12 amino acids long. The germline CDR1 and CDR2 sequences are MDHEN and SYDVKM. V lost 9 bases, J lost 8 bases, and 16 bases lay in between. The CDR3 reads CASDRGGEGYTF. The CDR3 DNA reads TGTGCCAGTGATAGGGGAGGAGAGGGCTACACCTTC.

The genes are TRBV7-2 and TRBJ2-2, with 7 nucleotides matching TRBD2. The CDR3 runs to 16 residues. Germline CDR1 and CDR2: SGHTA and FQGNSA. Germline trimming cut 0 bases from V and 0 bases from J; bases unmatched to any gene: 1. Written as DNA, the CDR3 is TGTGCCAGCAGCTTAGCGGGGGGGACGAACACCGGGGAGCTGTTTTTT. It yields the protein CASSLAGGTNTGELFF.

This rearrangement joins TRBV29-1 to TRBJ2-5; D perhaps matches TRBD1 (5 bases). Germline V gives CDR1 SQVTM, CDR2 ANQGSEA. This CDR3 comprises 13 residues. The V gene lost 3 bases and the J gene lost 5 bases, with 13 bases spanning the gap. CDR3 in DNA: TGCAGCGTTGAGGCCGAAGCAGGGGAGACCCAGTACTTC. This codes for CSVEAEAGETQYF. The full variable domain, in which reference TRBV29-1 and TRBJ2-5 provide the parts outside the CDR3, is SAVISQKPSRDICQRGTSLTIQCQVDSQVTMMFWYRQQPGQSLTLIATANQGSEATYESGFVIDKFPISRPNLTFSTLTVSNMSPEDSSIYLCSVEAEAGETQYFGPGTRLLVL.

The chain employs TRBV9 and TRBJ2-7, with D possibly being TRBD2 (6 bases). The CDR3 contains 15 residues. Germline values: CDR1 SGDLS, CDR2 YYNGEE. Trimming took off 1 base at V and 0 bases at J, with 11 bases between the two ends. CDR3 region: CASSVMPGDSYEQYF. The CDR3 region has the DNA TGTGCCAGCAGCGTAATGCCGGGGGACTCCTACGAGCAGTACTTC.